This T cell receptor (beta chain) originates from a study of metastatic and nonmetastatic thyroid tumors. For the study at large: Comparative analysis of repertoires was undertaken across blood and tumor or nodule tissue obtained from malignant and benign thyroid patients. Study observations and caveats: A significant increase in TCR beta diversity was reportedly seen in malignant thyroid tumors relative to benign nodules, in blood and tumor.

As regards this clone: Its antigen is as yet unknown.

As processed by the authors: Clinicopathological groups supplied CDR3 differences that were used to build a distant-metastasis classifier for papillary thyroid cancer. TCRdb reanalyzed the PCR reads via MiXCR. The V and J calls were determined by TCRdb, not by the authors. The repertoire holds about 40,000 clones, with about a sixth as singletons. Thyroid surgery took place with no prior treatment in any patient. The length of the CDR3 is 13 residues. Trimming cost V 3 bases and J 10 bases, with 19 bases left between them. CDR1 is DFQATT and CDR2 is SNEGSKA in the germline V gene (reference sequence).

This chain uses TRBV20-1 with TRBJ2-7; TRBD1 is a possible D gene (5 bases). The TCR was taken from a female donor with papillary thyroid cancer or a benign thyroid nodule (not recorded which). Some clones in this sample may be carry-over from other donors' samples. The specimen sequenced was tumor tissue. CDR3 DNA: TGCAGTGCTAGCTGGACACTTACCTACTATCAGTACTTC. Residues: CSASWTLTYYQYF.